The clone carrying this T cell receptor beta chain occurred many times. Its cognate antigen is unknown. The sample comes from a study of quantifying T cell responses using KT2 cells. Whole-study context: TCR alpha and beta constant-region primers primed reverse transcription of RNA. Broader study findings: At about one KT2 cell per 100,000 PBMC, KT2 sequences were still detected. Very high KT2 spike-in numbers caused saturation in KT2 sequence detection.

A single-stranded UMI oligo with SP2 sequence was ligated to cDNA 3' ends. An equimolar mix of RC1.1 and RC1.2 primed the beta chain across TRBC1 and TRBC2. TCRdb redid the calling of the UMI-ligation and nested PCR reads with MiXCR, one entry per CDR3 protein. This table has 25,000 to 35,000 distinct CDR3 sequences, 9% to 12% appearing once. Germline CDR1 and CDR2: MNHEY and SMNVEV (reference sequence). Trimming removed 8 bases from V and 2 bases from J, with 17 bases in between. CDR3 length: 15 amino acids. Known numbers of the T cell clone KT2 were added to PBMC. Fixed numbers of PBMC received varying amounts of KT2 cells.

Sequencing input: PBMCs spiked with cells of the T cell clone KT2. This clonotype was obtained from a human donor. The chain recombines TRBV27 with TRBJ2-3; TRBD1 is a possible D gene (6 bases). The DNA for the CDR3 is TGTGCCAGCGGAGAGACAGGTTCTTACACAGATACGCAGTATTTT. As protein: CASGETGSYTDTQYF.